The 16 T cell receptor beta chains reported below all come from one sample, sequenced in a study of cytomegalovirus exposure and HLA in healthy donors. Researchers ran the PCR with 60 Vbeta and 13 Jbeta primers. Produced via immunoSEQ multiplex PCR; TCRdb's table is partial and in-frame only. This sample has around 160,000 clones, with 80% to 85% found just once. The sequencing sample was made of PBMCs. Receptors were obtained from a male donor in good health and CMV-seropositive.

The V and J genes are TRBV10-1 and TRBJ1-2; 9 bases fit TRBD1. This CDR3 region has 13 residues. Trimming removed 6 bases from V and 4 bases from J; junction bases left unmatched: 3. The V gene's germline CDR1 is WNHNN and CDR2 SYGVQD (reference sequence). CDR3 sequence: CASSKGQGYGYTF. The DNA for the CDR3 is TGCGCCAGCAGCAAGGGACAGGGCTATGGCTACACCTTC.

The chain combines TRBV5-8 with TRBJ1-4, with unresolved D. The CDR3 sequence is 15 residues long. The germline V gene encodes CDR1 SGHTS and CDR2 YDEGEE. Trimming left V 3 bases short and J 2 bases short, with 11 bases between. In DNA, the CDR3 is TGTGCCAGCAGCTCTTGGGAGGGTACTAATGAAAAACTGTTTTTT. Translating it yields CASSSWEGTNEKLFF.

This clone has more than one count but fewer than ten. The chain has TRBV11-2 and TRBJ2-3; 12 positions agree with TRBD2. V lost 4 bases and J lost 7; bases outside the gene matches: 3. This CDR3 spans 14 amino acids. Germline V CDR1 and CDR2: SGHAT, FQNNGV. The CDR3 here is CASSSLAGGHTQYF. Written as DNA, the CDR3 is TGTGCCAGCAGCTCTCTAGCGGGAGGGCATACGCAGTATTTT. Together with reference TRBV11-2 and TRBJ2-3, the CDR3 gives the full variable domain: EAGVAQSPRYKIIEKRQSVAFWCNPISGHATLYWYQQILGQGPKLLIQFQNNGVVDDSQLPKDRFSAERLKGVDSTLKIQPAKLEDSAVYLCASSSLAGGHTQYFGPGTRLTVL.

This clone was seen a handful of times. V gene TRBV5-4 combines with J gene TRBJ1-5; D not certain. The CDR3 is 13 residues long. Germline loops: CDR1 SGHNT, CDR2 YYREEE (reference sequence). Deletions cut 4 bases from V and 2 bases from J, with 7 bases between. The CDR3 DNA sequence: TGTGCCAGCAGCGACGGGGGCAATCAGCCCCAGCATTTT. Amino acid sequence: CASSDGGNQPQHF.

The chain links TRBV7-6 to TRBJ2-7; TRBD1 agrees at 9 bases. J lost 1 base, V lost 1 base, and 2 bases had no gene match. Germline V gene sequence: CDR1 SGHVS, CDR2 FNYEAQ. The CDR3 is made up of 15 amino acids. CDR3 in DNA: TGTGCCAGCAGCTTAGTCGGGACAGGGTCCTACGAGCAGTACTTC. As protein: CASSLVGTGSYEQYF.

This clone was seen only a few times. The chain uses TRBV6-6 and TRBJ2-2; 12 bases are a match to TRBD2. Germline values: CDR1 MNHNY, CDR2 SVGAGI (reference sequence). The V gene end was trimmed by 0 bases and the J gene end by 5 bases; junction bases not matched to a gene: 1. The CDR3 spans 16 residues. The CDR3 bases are TGTGCCAGCAGTTACTCGACTAGCGGGGGAACCGGGGAGCTGTTTTTT. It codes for CASSYSTSGGTGELFF.

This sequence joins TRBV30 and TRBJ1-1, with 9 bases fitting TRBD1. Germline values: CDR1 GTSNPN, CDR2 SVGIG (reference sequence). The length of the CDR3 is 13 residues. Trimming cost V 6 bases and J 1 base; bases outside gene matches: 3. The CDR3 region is CACGGQGNTEAFF. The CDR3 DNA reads TGTGCCTGCGGGGGACAGGGGAACACTGAAGCTTTCTTT.

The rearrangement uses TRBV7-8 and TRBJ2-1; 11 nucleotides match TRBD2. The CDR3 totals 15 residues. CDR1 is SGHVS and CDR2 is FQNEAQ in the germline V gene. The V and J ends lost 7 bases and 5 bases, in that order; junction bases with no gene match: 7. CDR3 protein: CASTRGTSGNNEQFF. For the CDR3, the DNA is TGTGCCAGCACCAGGGGGACTAGCGGCAACAATGAGCAGTTCTTC.

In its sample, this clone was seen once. CDR3 region: CASSLDPGFYNEQFF. The CDR3 coding sequence is TGTGCCAGCAGCTTAGACCCGGGGTTCTACAATGAGCAGTTCTTC. The gene calls are TRBV7-9 and TRBJ2-1, with TRBD2 as a possible D gene (5 bases). Between the trimmed V and J ends, which lost 1 base and 3 bases, there was a span of 10 bases. Germline V gives CDR1 SEHNR, CDR2 FQNEAQ (reference sequence). The CDR3 length is 15 residues.

The CDR3: CASSPVAGLENEQFF. The CDR3 DNA sequence: TGTGCCAGCAGCCCTGTCGCGGGGCTAGAGAATGAGCAGTTCTTC. J is TRBJ2-1 and V is TRBV5-4; TRBD2 might be the D (6 bases). V lost 4 bases and J 7 bases, leaving 18 bases between the germline ends. The CDR3 contains 15 residues. Per the germline V gene, CDR1 is SGHNT and CDR2 is YYREEE (reference sequence). Supplemented by reference TRBV5-4 and TRBJ2-1, the full variable domain reads ETGVTQSPTHLIKTRGQQVTLRCSSQSGHNTVSWYQQALGQGPQFIFQYYREEENGRGNFPPRFSGLQFPNYSSELNVNALELDDSALYLCASSPVAGLENEQFFGPGTRLTVL.

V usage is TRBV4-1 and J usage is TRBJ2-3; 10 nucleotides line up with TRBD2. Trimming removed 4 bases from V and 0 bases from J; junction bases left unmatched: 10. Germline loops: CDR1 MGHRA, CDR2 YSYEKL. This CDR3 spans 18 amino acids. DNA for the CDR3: TGCGCCAGCAGCCCCCGTTTAGCGGGAGGTCTTAGCACAGATACGCAGTATTTT. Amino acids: CASSPRLAGGLSTDTQYF.

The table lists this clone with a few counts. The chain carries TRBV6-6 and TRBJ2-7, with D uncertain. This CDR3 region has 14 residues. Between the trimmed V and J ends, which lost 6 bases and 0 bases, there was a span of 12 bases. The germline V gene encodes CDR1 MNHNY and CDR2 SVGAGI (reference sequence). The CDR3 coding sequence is TGTGCCAGCAGCTCCCACATTGACTCCTACGAGCAGTACTTC. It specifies CASSSHIDSYEQYF.

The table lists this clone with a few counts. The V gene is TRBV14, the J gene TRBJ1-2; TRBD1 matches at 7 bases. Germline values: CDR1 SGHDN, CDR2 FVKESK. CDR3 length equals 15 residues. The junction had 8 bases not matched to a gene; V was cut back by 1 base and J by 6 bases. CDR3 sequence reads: CASSQGGRGVDGYTF. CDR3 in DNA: TGTGCCAGCAGCCAAGGGGGCAGGGGGGTGGATGGCTACACCTTC.

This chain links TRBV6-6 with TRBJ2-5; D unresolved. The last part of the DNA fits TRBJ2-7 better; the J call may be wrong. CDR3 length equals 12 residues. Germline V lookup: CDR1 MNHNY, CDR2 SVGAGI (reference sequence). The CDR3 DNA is TGTGCCAGCAGTTACCGGAGCTACGAGCAGTACTTC. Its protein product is CASSYRSYEQYF.

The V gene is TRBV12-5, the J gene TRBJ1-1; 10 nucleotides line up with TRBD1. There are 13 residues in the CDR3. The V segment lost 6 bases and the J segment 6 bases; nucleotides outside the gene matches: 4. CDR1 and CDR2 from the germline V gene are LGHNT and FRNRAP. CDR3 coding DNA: TGTGCTAGTGGACCGGACAGGGGGTCTGAAGCTTTCTTT. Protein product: CASGPDRGSEAFF. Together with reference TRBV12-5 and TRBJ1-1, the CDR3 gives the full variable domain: DARVTQTPRHKVTEMGQEVTMRCQPILGHNTVFWYRQTMMQGLELLAYFRNRAPLDDSGMPKDRFSAEMPDATLATLKIQPSEPRDSAVYFCASGPDRGSEAFFGQGTRLTVV.

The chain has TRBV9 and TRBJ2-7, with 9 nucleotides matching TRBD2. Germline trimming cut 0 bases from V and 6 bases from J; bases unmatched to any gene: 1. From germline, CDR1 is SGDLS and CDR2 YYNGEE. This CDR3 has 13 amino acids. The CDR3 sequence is CASSVAAGGEQYF. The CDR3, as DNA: TGTGCCAGCAGCGTAGCAGCGGGAGGCGAGCAGTACTTC.